Listed here are 27 T cell receptor beta chains from one sample, sequenced in a study of radiotherapy plus CTLA-4 blockade in lung cancer. Using immunoSEQ multiplex PCR, the repertoire was profiled, and TCRdb retains in-frame clones only, with some absent. The data show 85,000 to 130,000 clones, more than 75% seen once. Sequencing used peripheral blood, obtained from a patient treated with radiotherapy plus ipilimumab. These receptors all stem from a human donor with non-small cell lung cancer that progressed on radiotherapy plus ipilimumab. Some clones in this sample may be carry-over from other donors' samples.

This clone was counted a few times. The gene calls are TRBV15 and TRBJ2-1; 13 bases are a match to TRBD2. V lost 3 bases and J lost 9; bases outside the gene matches: 5. CDR1 is LNHNV, CDR2 YYDKDF, per germline (reference sequence). The CDR3 consists of 15 residues. CDR3 sequence: CATSSGTSGVFEQFF. CDR3 sequence (DNA): TGTGCCACCAGCAGCGGGACTAGCGGGGTTTTTGAGCAGTTCTTC.

Notes on this clone: Other DNA sequences in this specimen translate into the identical CDR3. V usage is TRBV11-1 and J usage is TRBJ2-5; D ambiguous. Germline V gives CDR1 SGHAT, CDR2 FQDESV (reference sequence). CDR3 length equals 13 residues. Trimming stripped 3 bases from V and 1 base from J, with 6 bases between. DNA of the CDR3: TGTGCCAGCAGCTTTCAGATCCAAGAGACCCAGTACTTC. Amino acids: CASSFQIQETQYF.

The chain combines TRBV30 with TRBJ1-4; no firm D call. The length of the CDR3 is 13 residues. Trimming stripped 0 bases from V and 5 bases from J, with 7 bases between. The germline V gene encodes CDR1 GTSNPN and CDR2 SVGIG (reference sequence). The DNA of the CDR3 is TGTGCCTGGAGTGTATACGGGAATGAAAAACTGTTTTTT. This sequence encodes CAWSVYGNEKLFF. Variable domain in full (rest from reference TRBV30 and TRBJ1-4): SQTIHQWPATLVQPVGSPLSLECTVEGTSNPNLYWYRQAAGRGLQLLFYSVGIGQISSEVPQNLSASRPQDRQFILSSKKLLLSDSGFYLCAWSVYGNEKLFFGSGTQLSVL.

The rearrangement joins TRBV29-1 to TRBJ1-1; possible D gene TRBD1, 6 bases. The CDR3 has 14 amino acids. The germline V and J ends were trimmed by 4 bases and 4 bases, with 16 bases remaining between them. Germline V lookup: CDR1 SQVTM, CDR2 ANQGSEA. As DNA, the CDR3 is TGCAGCGTTGCAGAACAGGGTAGGAGCACTGAAGCTTTCTTT. Its protein is CSVAEQGRSTEAFF.

The chain has TRBV7-2 and TRBJ1-2, with 8 bases aligning to TRBD1. Germline loops: CDR1 SGHTA, CDR2 FQGNSA. With V trimmed by 4 bases and J by 3 bases, 1 base remained unmatched. CDR3 length: 13 amino acids. For the CDR3, the DNA is TGTGCCAGCAGCTCGGGACAGGACTATGGCTACACCTTC. Protein sequence: CASSSGQDYGYTF.

The CDR3 loop reads CAWSALGTDYNEQFF. The CDR3 DNA reads TGTGCCTGGAGTGCACTGGGCACCGACTACAATGAGCAGTTCTTC. The rearrangement joins TRBV30 to TRBJ2-1; D gene ambiguous. V shed 1 base and J shed 3 bases, with 13 bases lying between them. The germline CDR1 and CDR2 sequences are GTSNPN and SVGIG (reference sequence). CDR3 length equals 15 residues.

This chain links TRBV7-9 with TRBJ1-3, with D unclear. CDR1 SEHNR and CDR2 FQNEAQ come from the germline V gene (reference sequence). Trimming removed 1 base at V and 0 bases at J, with 7 bases between. The CDR3 sequence is 15 residues long. CDR3 sequence reads: CASSLVGSSGNTIYF. The CDR3 DNA is TGTGCCAGCAGCTTAGTCGGTAGCTCTGGAAACACCATATATTTT.

This clone was seen once. The chain recombines TRBV5-5 with TRBJ2-7, with no clear D. Germline V gene data show CDR1 as SGHKS and CDR2 as YYEKEE (reference sequence). Trimming pared 0 bases from V and 6 bases from J, leaving 7 bases between. The CDR3 has 12 amino acids. The CDR3 reads CASSLALGEQYF. The CDR3 DNA sequence: TGTGCCAGCAGCTTGGCTTTAGGCGAGCAGTACTTC.

The rearrangement joins TRBV19 to TRBJ1-4; D not certain. V was clipped by 0 bases and J by 0 bases, with 11 bases between them. Per the germline V gene, CDR1 is LNHDA and CDR2 is SQIVND (reference sequence). The CDR3 loop spans 17 amino acids. The DNA of the CDR3 is TGTGCCAGTAGTATAGACGCAACAGCTCCAACTAATGAAAAACTGTTTTTT. It encodes CASSIDATAPTNEKLFF.

The chain employs TRBV28 and TRBJ1-3, with unresolved D. The CDR3 consists of 14 residues. With 7 bases removed from V and 0 bases from J, the gap between germline ends came to 10 bases. Germline V gene data show CDR1 as MDHEN and CDR2 as SYDVKM. This CDR3 is CASNSGGSGNTIYF. In nucleotides, the CDR3 is TGTGCCAGCAATTCGGGAGGCTCTGGAAACACCATATATTTT.

The chain combines TRBV4-1 with TRBJ2-4; no reliable D call. The CDR3 totals 15 residues. Germline assignment: CDR1 MGHRA and CDR2 YSYEKL. Trimming removed 1 base from V and 6 bases from J, with 13 bases in between. The CDR3 DNA reads TGCGCCAGCAGCCAAGGACCATCCGACGGAAACATTCAGTACTTC. It is translated as CASSQGPSDGNIQYF.

The rearrangement uses TRBV7-3 and TRBJ2-7, with a weak D call TRBD1 (5 bases). With 6 bases removed from V and 6 bases from J, the gap between germline ends came to 12 bases. The CDR3 consists of 12 residues. In germline, CDR1 is SGHTA, CDR2 FQGTGA. CDR3 loop: CASSAGMAEQYF. DNA for the CDR3: TGTGCCAGCAGTGCAGGGATGGCCGAGCAGTACTTC. Full variable domain (outside the CDR3, taken from reference TRBV7-3 and TRBJ2-7): GAGVSQTPSNKVTEKGKYVELRCDPISGHTALYWYRQSLGQGPEFLIYFQGTGAADDSGLPNDRFFAVRPEGSVSTLKIQRTERGDSAVYLCASSAGMAEQYFGPGTRLTVT.

The V and J genes are TRBV4-3 and TRBJ2-7, with TRBD1 identical over 7 bases. The CDR3 loop spans 14 amino acids. Trimming removed 2 bases from V and 2 bases from J; junction bases left unmatched: 3. CDR1 and CDR2 (germline): LGHNA, YSLEER. CDR3 bases: TGCGCCAGCAGCCAAATGACAGGGACCTACGAGCAGTACTTC. Protein: CASSQMTGTYEQYF.

The J gene is TRBJ1-4, the V gene TRBV2; no definite D call. Trimming removed 4 bases from V and 7 bases from J, with 7 bases in between. This CDR3 comprises 12 residues. Germline lookup yields CDR1 SNHLY and CDR2 FYNNEI. CDR3 residues: CASSAGFEKLFF. The CDR3 DNA is TGTGCCAGCAGTGCCGGGTTTGAAAAACTGTTTTTT.

The gene calls are TRBV5-4 and TRBJ2-7, with TRBD2 identical over 8 bases. Germline V gene lookup returns CDR1 SGHNT and CDR2 YYREEE (reference sequence). J gave up 3 bases and V 0 bases, and 8 bases lay outside the gene matches. The CDR3 is made up of 16 amino acids. CDR3 region: CASSLGGGQNNYEQYF. The CDR3 DNA sequence: TGTGCCAGCAGCTTGGGCGGGGGGCAGAACAACTACGAGCAGTACTTC. Based on the CDR3 plus reference TRBV5-4 and TRBJ2-7, the full variable domain is ETGVTQSPTHLIKTRGQQVTLRCSSQSGHNTVSWYQQALGQGPQFIFQYYREEENGRGNFPPRFSGLQFPNYSSELNVNALELDDSALYLCASSLGGGQNNYEQYFGPGTRLTVT.

The V call is TRBV5-1, the J call TRBJ1-4; possible D gene TRBD1, 5 bases. Germline CDR1 reads SGHRS; CDR2 reads YFSETQ. The germline V and J ends were trimmed by 4 bases and 3 bases, with 13 bases remaining between them. This CDR3 has 15 amino acids. The CDR3 region has the DNA TGCGCCAGCAGCCCGGGTCGGGGGGCTAATGAAAAACTGTTTTTT. Residues: CASSPGRGANEKLFF.

CDR3 sequence (DNA): TGTGCCAGCAGTTTACGACAGCGCACAGATACGCAGTATTTT. Its translation: CASSLRQRTDTQYF. V is TRBV28 and J is TRBJ2-3, with TRBD1 as a possible D gene (5 bases). The CDR3 has 14 amino acids. Germline loops: CDR1 MDHEN, CDR2 SYDVKM. The germline V and J ends were trimmed by 2 bases and 1 base, with 7 bases remaining between them.

This chain connects TRBV5-4 to TRBJ2-3; tentatively, D is TRBD2 (5 bases). The V and J ends lost 3 bases and 10 bases respectively, with 18 bases between them. The CDR3 is 14 amino acids. Germline assignment: CDR1 SGHNT and CDR2 YYREEE (reference sequence). This CDR3 reads CASSSPPGYGAQYF. The CDR3 DNA reads TGTGCCAGCAGCTCCCCCCCGGGCTACGGGGCGCAGTATTTT.

This clone was detected only a few times. The chain recombines TRBV10-3 with TRBJ2-2; 7 bases agree with TRBD1. The CDR3 has 12 amino acids. Losses at the gene ends were 7 bases for V and 6 bases for J; bases not matched to a gene: 2. In germline, CDR1 is ENHRY, CDR2 SYGVKD. The CDR3 DNA follows: TGTGCCATCAATACAGGGGCCGGGGAGCTGTTTTTT. Protein product: CAINTGAGELFF.

V usage is TRBV2 and J usage is TRBJ1-3; D is possibly TRBD1 (5 bases). This CDR3 is 15 amino acids long. Germline lookup yields CDR1 SNHLY and CDR2 FYNNEI. V was trimmed by 5 bases and J by 1 base, leaving 12 bases between them. CDR3 DNA sequence: TGTGCCAGCAGTAAGGGTGCAGGGTCTGGAAACACCATATATTTT. Its protein is CASSKGAGSGNTIYF.

V is TRBV29-1 and J is TRBJ2-5, with D maybe TRBD1 (6 bases). The germline V and J ends were trimmed by 4 bases and 4 bases, with 10 bases remaining between them. CDR1 is SQVTM, CDR2 ANQGSEA, per germline. CDR3 length equals 12 residues. The chain's CDR3 is CSVVQGSETQYF. CDR3 nucleotides: TGCAGCGTTGTACAGGGATCAGAGACCCAGTACTTC.

V is TRBV5-1 and J is TRBJ1-1; weak D call: TRBD1 (5 bases). CDR1 is SGHRS and CDR2 is YFSETQ in the germline V gene. The CDR3 runs 13 residues. V was shortened by 5 bases and J by 7 bases, with 15 bases between the two germline ends. The DNA of the CDR3 is TGCGCCAGCAGACGCGGACACGGAGATGAAGCTTTCTTT. Residues: CASRRGHGDEAFF.

The chain employs TRBV15 and TRBJ1-2; D gene unclear. Between the trimmed V and J ends, which lost 1 base and 0 bases, there was a span of 9 bases. Germline CDR1 is LNHNV and CDR2 is YYDKDF (reference sequence). The CDR3 runs to 15 residues. CDR3 residues: CATSRVADANYGYTF. In DNA form, the CDR3 reads TGTGCCACCAGCAGAGTGGCAGATGCTAACTATGGCTACACCTTC. Full variable domain (missing parts from reference TRBV15 and TRBJ1-2): DAMVIQNPRYQVTQFGKPVTLSCSQTLNHNVMYWYQQKSSQAPKLLFHYYDKDFNNEADTPDNFQSRRPNTSFCFLDIRSPGLGDTAMYLCATSRVADANYGYTFGSGTRLTVV.

The rearrangement uses TRBV5-1 and TRBJ2-2; D remains ambiguous. Germline V gene lookup returns CDR1 SGHRS and CDR2 YFSETQ. Trimming stripped 0 bases from V and 3 bases from J, with 6 bases between. The CDR3 runs 14 residues. The CDR3 is CASSLEWDTGELFF. In nucleotides, the CDR3 is TGCGCCAGCAGCTTGGAATGGGACACCGGGGAGCTGTTTTTT.

The sample holds a few counts of this clone. The rearrangement links TRBV6-6 to TRBJ1-1, with D perhaps TRBD1 (5 bases). The CDR3 runs to 12 residues. Germline CDR1 and CDR2: MNHNY and SVGAGI (reference sequence). The ends were cut back, 10 bases at V and 1 base at J, with 10 bases in the middle. The CDR3 sequence is CAIGGENTEAFF. The CDR3 DNA is TGTGCCATCGGGGGAGAGAACACTGAAGCTTTCTTT.

This clone was recorded a few times. The rearrangement links TRBV5-1 to TRBJ1-1, with 7 bases fitting TRBD1. Germline CDR1 is SGHRS and CDR2 is YFSETQ. This CDR3 spans 14 amino acids. The J segment lost 6 bases and the V segment lost 4 bases, leaving 9 bases of the junction unmatched. CDR3 amino acids: CASSGSGGRAEAFF. The CDR3 coding sequence is TGCGCCAGCAGCGGTTCAGGGGGTAGGGCTGAAGCTTTCTTT.

This rearrangement joins TRBV15 to TRBJ2-5; D uncertain. V lost 8 bases to trimming and J lost 0 bases, with 10 bases between them. CDR3 length: 13 amino acids. CDR1 and CDR2 from the germline V gene are LNHNV and YYDKDF (reference sequence). The CDR3: CATSPRYQETQYF. The CDR3 DNA follows: TGTGCCACCTCCCCCCGGTACCAAGAGACCCAGTACTTC.